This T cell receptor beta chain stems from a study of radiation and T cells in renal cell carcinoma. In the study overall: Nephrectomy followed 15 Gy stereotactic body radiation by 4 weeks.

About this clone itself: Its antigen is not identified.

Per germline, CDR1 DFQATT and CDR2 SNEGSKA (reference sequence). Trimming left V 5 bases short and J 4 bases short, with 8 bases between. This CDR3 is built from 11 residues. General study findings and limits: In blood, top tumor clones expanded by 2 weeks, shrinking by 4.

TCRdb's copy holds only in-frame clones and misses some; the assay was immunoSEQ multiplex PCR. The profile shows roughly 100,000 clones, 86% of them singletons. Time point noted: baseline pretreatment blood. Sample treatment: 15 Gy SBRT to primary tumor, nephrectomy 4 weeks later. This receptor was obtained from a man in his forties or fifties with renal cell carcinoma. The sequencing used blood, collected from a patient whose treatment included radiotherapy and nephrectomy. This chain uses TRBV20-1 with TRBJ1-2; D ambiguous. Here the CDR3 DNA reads TGCAGTGCTGGCAGAGGCTATGGCTACACCTTC. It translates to CSAGRGYGYTF.